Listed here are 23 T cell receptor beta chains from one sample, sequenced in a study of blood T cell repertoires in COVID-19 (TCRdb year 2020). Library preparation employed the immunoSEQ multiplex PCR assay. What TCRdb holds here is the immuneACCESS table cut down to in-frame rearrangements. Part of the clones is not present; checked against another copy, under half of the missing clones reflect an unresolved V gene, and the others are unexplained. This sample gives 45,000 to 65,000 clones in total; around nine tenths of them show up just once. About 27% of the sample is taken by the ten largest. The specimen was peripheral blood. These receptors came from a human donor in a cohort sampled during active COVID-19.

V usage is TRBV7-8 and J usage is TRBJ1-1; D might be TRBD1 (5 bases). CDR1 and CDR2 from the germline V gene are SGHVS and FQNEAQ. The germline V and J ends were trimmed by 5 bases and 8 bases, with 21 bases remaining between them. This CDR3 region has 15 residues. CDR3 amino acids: CASSPEAGISSEAFF. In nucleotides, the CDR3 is TGTGCCAGCAGCCCCGAAGCAGGGATAAGCTCCGAAGCTTTCTTT.

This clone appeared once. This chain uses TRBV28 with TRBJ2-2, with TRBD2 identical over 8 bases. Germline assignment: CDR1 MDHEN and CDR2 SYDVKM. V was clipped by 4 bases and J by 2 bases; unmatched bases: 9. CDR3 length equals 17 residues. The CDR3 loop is CASSSGVAGGNTGELFF. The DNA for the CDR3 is TGTGCCAGCAGTTCCGGGGTGGCGGGAGGAAACACCGGGGAGCTGTTTTTT.

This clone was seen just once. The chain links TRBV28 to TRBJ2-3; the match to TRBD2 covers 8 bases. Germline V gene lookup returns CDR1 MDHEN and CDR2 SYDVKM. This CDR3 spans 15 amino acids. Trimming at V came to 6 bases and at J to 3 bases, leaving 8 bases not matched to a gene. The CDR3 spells CASSRGGSNTDTQYF. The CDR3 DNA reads TGTGCCAGCAGCCGCGGGGGGTCGAATACAGATACGCAGTATTTT.

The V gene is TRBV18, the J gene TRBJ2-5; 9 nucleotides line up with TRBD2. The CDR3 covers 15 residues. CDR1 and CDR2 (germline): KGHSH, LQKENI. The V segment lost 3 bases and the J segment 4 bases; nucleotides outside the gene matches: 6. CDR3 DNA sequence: TGTGCCAGCTCACCTAGCGGGAGTTGGGGAGAGACCCAGTACTTC. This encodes CASSPSGSWGETQYF.

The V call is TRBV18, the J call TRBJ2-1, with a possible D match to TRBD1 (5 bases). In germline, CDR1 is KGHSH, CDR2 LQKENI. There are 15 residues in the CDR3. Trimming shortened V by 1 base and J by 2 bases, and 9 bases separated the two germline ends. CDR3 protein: CASSPQRGPYNEQFF. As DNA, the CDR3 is TGTGCCAGCTCACCACAAAGGGGCCCCTACAATGAGCAGTTCTTC. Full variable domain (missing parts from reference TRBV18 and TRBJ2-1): NAGVMQNPRHLVRRRGQEARLRCSPMKGHSHVYWYRQLPEEGLKFMVYLQKENIIDESGMPKERFSAEFPKEGPSILRIQQVVRGDSAAYFCASSPQRGPYNEQFFGPGTRLTVL.

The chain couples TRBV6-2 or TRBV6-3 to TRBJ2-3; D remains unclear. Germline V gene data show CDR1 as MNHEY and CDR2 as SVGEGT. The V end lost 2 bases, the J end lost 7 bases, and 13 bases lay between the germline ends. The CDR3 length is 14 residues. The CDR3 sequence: CASSYGQSTNTQYF. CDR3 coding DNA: TGTGCCAGCAGTTACGGCCAATCTACTAATACGCAGTATTTT.

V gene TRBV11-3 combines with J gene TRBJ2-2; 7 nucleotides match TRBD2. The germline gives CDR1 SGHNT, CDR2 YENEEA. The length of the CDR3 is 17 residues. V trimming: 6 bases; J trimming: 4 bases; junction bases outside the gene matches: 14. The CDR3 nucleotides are TGTGCCAGCAGTCGCGGACCGGGGGGTAGCGGCACCGGGGAGCTGTTTTTT. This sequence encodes CASSRGPGGSGTGELFF.

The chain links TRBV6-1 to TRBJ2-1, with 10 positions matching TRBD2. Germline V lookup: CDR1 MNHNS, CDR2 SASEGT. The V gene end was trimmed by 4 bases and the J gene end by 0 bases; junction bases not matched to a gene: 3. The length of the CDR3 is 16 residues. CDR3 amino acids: CASSGLAGGSYNEQFF. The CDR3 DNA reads TGTGCCAGCAGTGGATTAGCGGGGGGCTCCTACAATGAGCAGTTCTTC.

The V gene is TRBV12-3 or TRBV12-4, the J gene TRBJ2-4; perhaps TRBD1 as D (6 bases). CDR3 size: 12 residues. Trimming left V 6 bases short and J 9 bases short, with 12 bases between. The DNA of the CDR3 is TGTGCCAGCAGGGGGGCCTTGGGCATTCAGTACTTC. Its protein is CASRGALGIQYF.

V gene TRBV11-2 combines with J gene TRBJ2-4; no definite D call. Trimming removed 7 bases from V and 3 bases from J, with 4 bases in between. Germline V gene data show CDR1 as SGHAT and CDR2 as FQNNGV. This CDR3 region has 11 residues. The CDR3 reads CASTGKNIQYF. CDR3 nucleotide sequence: TGTGCCAGCACAGGCAAAAACATTCAGTACTTC.

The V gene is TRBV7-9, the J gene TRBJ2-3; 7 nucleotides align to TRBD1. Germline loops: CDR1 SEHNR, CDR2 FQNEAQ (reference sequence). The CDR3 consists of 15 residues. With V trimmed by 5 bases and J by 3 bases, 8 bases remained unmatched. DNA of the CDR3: TGTGCCAGCAGCGCACGACAGGGCTCTACAGATACGCAGTATTTT. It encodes CASSARQGSTDTQYF.

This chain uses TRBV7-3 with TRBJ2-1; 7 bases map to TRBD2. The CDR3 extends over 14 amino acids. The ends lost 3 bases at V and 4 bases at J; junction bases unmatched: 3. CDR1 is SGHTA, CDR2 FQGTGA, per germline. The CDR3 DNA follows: TGTGCCAGCAGCTTGGGAGGGAGATACAATGAGCAGTTCTTC. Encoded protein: CASSLGGRYNEQFF.

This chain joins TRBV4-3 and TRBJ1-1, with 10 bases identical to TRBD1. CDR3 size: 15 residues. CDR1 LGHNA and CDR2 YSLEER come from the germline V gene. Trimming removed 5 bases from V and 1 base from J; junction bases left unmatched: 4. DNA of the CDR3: TGCGCCAGCAGCTTCCGGACAGGGGGGAACACTGAAGCTTTCTTT. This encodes CASSFRTGGNTEAFF.

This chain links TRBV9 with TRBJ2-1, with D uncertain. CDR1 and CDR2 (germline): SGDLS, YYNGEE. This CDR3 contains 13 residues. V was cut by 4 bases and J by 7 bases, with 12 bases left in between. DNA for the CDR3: TGTGCCAGCAGCCCCGAGGATCGAAATGAGCAGTTCTTC. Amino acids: CASSPEDRNEQFF.

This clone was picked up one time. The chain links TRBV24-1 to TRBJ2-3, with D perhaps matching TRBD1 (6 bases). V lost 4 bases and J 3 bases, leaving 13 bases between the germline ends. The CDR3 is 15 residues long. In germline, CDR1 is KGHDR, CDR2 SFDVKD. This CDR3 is CATSEGALPTDTQYF. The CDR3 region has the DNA TGTGCCACCAGTGAGGGGGCTTTGCCGACAGATACGCAGTATTTT.

The CDR3 bases are TGTGCCAGCAAAAAGGGGGGGGGACCTCATGGCTACACCTTC. This encodes CASKKGGGPHGYTF. The rearrangement uses TRBV28 and TRBJ1-2, with D possibly TRBD1 on 6 matching bases. The germline gives CDR1 MDHEN, CDR2 SYDVKM. V gave up 7 bases and J gave up 6 bases, with 18 bases separating them. The length of the CDR3 is 14 residues.

This CDR3 reads CAWSLGTSGIPGQFF. The CDR3 DNA is TGTGCCTGGAGCCTCGGGACTAGCGGGATTCCAGGCCAGTTCTTC. The chain carries TRBV30 and TRBJ2-1, with 13 bases that match TRBD2. The ends lost 3 bases at V and 13 bases at J; junction bases unmatched: 12. The CDR3 has 15 residues. Germline-derived CDR1 and CDR2 are GTSNPN and SVGIG (reference sequence). The complete variable domain, with remaining parts taken from reference TRBV30 and TRBJ2-1, reads SQTIHQWPATLVQPVGSPLSLECTVEGTSNPNLYWYRQAAGRGLQLLFYSVGIGQISSEVPQNLSASRPQDRQFILSSKKLLLSDSGFYLCAWSLGTSGIPGQFFGPGTRLTVL.

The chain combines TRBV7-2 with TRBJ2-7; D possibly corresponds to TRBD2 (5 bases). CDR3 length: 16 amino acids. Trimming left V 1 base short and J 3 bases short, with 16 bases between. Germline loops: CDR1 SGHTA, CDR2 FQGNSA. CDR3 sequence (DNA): TGTGCCAGCAGCTTAGTATGTGGGGTACTAGACTACGAGCAGTACGTC. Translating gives CASSLVCGVLDYEQYV.

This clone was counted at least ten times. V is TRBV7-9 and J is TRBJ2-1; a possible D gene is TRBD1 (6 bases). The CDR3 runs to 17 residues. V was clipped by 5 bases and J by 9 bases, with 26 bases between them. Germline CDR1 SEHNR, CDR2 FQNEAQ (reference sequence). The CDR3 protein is CASSPRKGDPTRTEQFF. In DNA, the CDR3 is TGTGCCAGCAGCCCAAGGAAGGGGGACCCAACTCGGACTGAGCAGTTCTTC.

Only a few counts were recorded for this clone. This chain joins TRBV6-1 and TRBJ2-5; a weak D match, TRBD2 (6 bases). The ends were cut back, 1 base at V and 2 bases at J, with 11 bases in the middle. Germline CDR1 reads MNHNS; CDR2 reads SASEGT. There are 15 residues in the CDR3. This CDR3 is CASSEGGGNQETQYF. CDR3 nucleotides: TGTGCCAGCAGTGAAGGTGGGGGGAATCAAGAGACCCAGTACTTC.

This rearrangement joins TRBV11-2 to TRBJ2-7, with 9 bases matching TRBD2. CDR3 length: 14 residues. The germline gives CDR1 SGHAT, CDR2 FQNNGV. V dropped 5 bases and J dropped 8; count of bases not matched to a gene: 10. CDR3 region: CASSLTSGGGKQYV. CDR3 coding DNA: TGTGCCAGCAGCCTGACTAGCGGCGGTGGAAAGCAGTACGTC.

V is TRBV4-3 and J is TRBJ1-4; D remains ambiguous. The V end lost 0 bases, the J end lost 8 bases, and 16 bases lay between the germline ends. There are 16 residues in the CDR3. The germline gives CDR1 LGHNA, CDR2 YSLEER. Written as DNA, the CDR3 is TGCGCCAGCAGCCAAGATTTGGGCAGCCTCCGGGAAAAACTGTTTTTT. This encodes CASSQDLGSLREKLFF.

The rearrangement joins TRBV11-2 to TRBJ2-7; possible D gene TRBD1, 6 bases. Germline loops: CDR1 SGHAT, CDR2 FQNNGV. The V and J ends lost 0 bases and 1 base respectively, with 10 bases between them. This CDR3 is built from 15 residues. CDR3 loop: CASSLDSGQSYEQYF. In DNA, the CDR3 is TGTGCCAGCAGCTTAGATAGTGGACAGTCCTACGAGCAGTACTTC.